This is a list of T cell receptor beta chains from one sample in a study of blood T cells in healthy people across ages. Via MiXCR, TCRdb re-called the 5' RACE reads, giving one row per CDR3 protein. The sample carries hundreds of thousands of distinct CDR3 sequences, 49% recorded once. Sequencing was performed on blood. Receptors originate from a woman in her fifties or sixties in good health. Both conserved end residues are part of each CDR3. The D gene is left open where the match is weak. A row's size may be missing; if present it is once, few, many or a size class.

TRBV28	TRBD1	.	TRBJ1-2	TGTGCCAGCAGTTCCCGCGGACAGGGTCGAGGATGGTATGGCTACACCTTC	CASSSRGQGRGWYGYTF
TRBV27	TRBD1	few	TRBJ2-1	TGTGCCAGCAGTTTCGGACAGGGGTGGAATGAGCAGTTCTTC	CASSFGQGWNEQFF
TRBV24-1	TRBD2	once	TRBJ2-5	TGTGCCACCAGTGATTTCGGGACTAGCGGGAGGTCTCAAGAGACCCAGTACTTC	CATSDFGTSGRSQETQYF
TRBV9	.	few	TRBJ2-7	TGTGCCAGCAGCGAGTTCGGGGGAACTCCCCTGGAGGACGAGCAGTACTTC	CASSEFGGTPLEDEQYF
TRBV7-9	TRBD2	.	TRBJ2-7	TGTGCCAGCAGCTTATTGTTAAGGGGACTACCCAATGAGCAGTACTTC	CASSLLLRGLPNEQYF
TRBV29-1	TRBD2	.	TRBJ2-1	TGCAGCGTTGTTGGGTCTAGCGGGTCCTTCGATGAGCAGTTCTTC	CSVVGSSGSFDEQFF
TRBV18	.	.	TRBJ2-3	TGTACCAGCTCACACCGGGACTCCACAGATACGCAGTATTTT	CTSSHRDSTDTQYF
TRBV2	.	.	TRBJ2-4	TGTGCCAGCAGTGCTCAGGGGGGAGCCAAAAACATTCAGTACTTC	CASSAQGGAKNIQYF
TRBV20-1	TRBD1	few	TRBJ2-7	TGCAGTGCTAGCAGGGGGCTGAAGGGCTACGAGCAGTACTTC	CSASRGLKGYEQYF
TRBV29-1	.	few	TRBJ2-7	TGCAGCGCGACTTTTGGCACCTTCTCCTACGAGCAGTACTTC	CSATFGTFSYEQYF
TRBV5-6	.	once	TRBJ1-1	TGTGCCAGCAGCGTCGGGGTCGAAGAAGCTTTCTTT	CASSVGVEEAFF
TRBV7-3	.	many	TRBJ2-5	TGTGCCAGCAGCTTCTCGCGCGAGGAGACCCAGTACTTC	CASSFSREETQYF
TRBV6-5	TRBD1	.	TRBJ2-1	TGTGCCAGCAAACCGGGACAGGCCTACAATGAGCAGTTCTTC	CASKPGQAYNEQFF
TRBV7-9	TRBD1	many	TRBJ1-1	TGTGCCAGCAGCGGTAGACGACAGGGCCCCACTGAAGCTTTCTTT	CASSGRRQGPTEAFF
TRBV11-1	TRBD2	once	TRBJ2-1	TGTGCCAGCAGTGGGACTAGCGGGAGTAGGTGGCAGTTCTTC	CASSGTSGSRWQFF
TRBV7-6	TRBD1	.	TRBJ2-2	TGTGCCAGCAGCCCGGGACAGGGGTCCGGGGAGCTGTTTTTT	CASSPGQGSGELFF
TRBV28	TRBD2	.	TRBJ2-7	TGTGCCAGCAGCACCGGACTAGCGGGAGGCCGCTCCTACGAGCAGTACTTC	CASSTGLAGGRSYEQYF
TRBV20-1	.	.	TRBJ2-5	TGCAGTGCTGAAACAGGGATGGAGTACCAAGAGACCCAGTACTTC	CSAETGMEYQETQYF
TRBV4-3	TRBD2	.	TRBJ2-7	TGCGCCAGCAGCCTTGGACTAGGCTACAATGAGCAGTACTTC	CASSLGLGYNEQYF
TRBV12-3/TRBV12-4	TRBD1	few	TRBJ1-2	TGTGCCAGCAGGGGGTCGACAGGGGGCGAGTCTGGCTACACCTTC	CASRGSTGGESGYTF
TRBV20-1	.	few	TRBJ1-5	TGCAGTGCTAGAGTCTCGCCACAGTATAGCAATCAGCCCCAGCATTTT	CSARVSPQYSNQPQHF
TRBV29-1	.	few	TRBJ2-1	TGCAGCGTTGATTGGGGGGTCGATGAGCAGTTCTTC	CSVDWGVDEQFF
TRBV20-1	TRBD2	.	TRBJ2-1	TGCAGTGCTAGAGAAGGAGCGGGAGGAAGCAATGAGCAGTTCTTC	CSAREGAGGSNEQFF
TRBV11-2	.	.	TRBJ2-1	TGTGCCAGCAGCCGTATCGGACGATATGAGCAGTTCTTC	CASSRIGRYEQFF
TRBV3-1	.	.	TRBJ2-1	TGTGCCAGCAGCTTTAGCGTCAATGAGCAGTTCTTC	CASSFSVNEQFF
TRBV7-6	.	.	TRBJ2-3	TGTGCCAGCAGCTTAGAAGTTACAGGGTTGGGCACAGATACGCAGTATTTT	CASSLEVTGLGTDTQYF
TRBV7-2	.	few	TRBJ2-3	TGTGCCAGCAGCCCAATGGGCAGAGATACGCAGTATTTT	CASSPMGRDTQYF
TRBV7-9	.	few	TRBJ2-7	TGTGCCAGCAGCTTATGGGCAGGGATACTTCCCTCCTACGAGCAGTACTTC	CASSLWAGILPSYEQYF
TRBV28	.	.	TRBJ1-6	TGTGCCAGCAGACCCCGGTGGGGGGATAATTCACCCCTCCACTTT	CASRPRWGDNSPLHF